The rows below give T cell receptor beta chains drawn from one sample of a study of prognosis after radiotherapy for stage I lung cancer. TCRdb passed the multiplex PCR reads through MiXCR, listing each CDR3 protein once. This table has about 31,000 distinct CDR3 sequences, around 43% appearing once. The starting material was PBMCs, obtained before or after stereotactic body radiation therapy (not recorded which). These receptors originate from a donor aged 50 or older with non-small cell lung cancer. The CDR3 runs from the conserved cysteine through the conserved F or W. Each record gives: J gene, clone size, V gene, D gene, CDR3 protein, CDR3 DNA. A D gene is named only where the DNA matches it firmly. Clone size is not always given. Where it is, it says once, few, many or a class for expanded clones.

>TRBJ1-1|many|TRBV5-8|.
CASSLGLRQFLEAFF
TGTGCCAGCAGCTTGGGGTTGCGACAGTTTCTCGAAGCTTTCTTT
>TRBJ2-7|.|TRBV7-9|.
CASSSARTRGIGSYEQYF
TGTGCCAGCAGCTCAGCACGGACAAGGGGCATTGGGTCCTACGAGCAGTACTTC
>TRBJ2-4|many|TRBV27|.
CARVGRPAKNIQYF
TGTGCCAGGGTCGGGCGCCCAGCCAAAAACATTCAGTACTTC
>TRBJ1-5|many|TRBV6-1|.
CASSEAVMGNQPQHF
TGTGCCAGCAGTGAAGCGGTCATGGGCAATCAGCCCCAGCATTTT
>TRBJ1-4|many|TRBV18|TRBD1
CASSPGQGEKLFF
TGTGCCAGCTCACCTGGACAGGGTGAAAAACTGTTTTTT
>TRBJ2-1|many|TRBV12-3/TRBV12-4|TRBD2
CASSRRTSGSTTRGNEQFF
TGTGCCAGCAGTCGAAGGACTAGCGGGAGCACGACAAGGGGGAATGAGCAGTTCTTC
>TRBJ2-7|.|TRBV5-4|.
CASSLDRDYEKYF
TGTGCCAGCAGCCTTGACAGAGACTACGAGAAGTACTTC
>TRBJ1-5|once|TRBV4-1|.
CASSRPGAARQPQHF
TGCGCCAGCAGCCGCCCCGGGGCAGCGCGCCAGCCCCAACATTTT
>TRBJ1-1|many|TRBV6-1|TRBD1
CASRGQGGTEAFF
TGTGCCAGCAGGGGACAGGGAGGGACTGAAGCTTTCTTT
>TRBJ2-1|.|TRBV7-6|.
CASGQRGTNEQFF
TGTGCCAGCGGGCAGCGAGGGACTAATGAGCAGTTCTTC
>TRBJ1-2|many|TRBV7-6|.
CASSLDEGYGYTF
TGTGCCAGCAGCTTAGACGAGGGGTATGGCTACACCTTC
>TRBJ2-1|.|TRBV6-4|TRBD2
CASSDSDSGGYNEKFF
TGTGCCAGCAGTGACTCGGATAGCGGGGGCTACAATGAGAAGTTCTTC
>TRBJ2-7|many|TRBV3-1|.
CASSQGRETYEQYF
TGTGCCAGCAGCCAAGGCAGGGAAACCTACGAGCAGTACTTC
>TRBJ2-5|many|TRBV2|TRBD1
CASSEDRAGTQYF
TGTGCCAGCAGTGAGGACAGGGCGGGGACCCAGTACTTC
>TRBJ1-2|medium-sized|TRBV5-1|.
CASSSQGEGPYGYTF
TGCGCCAGCAGCTCTCAGGGAGAGGGGCCCTATGGCTACACCTTC
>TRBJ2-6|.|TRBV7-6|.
CASSPLLGFVGSNVLTF
TGTGCCAGCAGCCCTCTTTTGGGATTCGTCGGTTCCAACGTCCTGACTTTC